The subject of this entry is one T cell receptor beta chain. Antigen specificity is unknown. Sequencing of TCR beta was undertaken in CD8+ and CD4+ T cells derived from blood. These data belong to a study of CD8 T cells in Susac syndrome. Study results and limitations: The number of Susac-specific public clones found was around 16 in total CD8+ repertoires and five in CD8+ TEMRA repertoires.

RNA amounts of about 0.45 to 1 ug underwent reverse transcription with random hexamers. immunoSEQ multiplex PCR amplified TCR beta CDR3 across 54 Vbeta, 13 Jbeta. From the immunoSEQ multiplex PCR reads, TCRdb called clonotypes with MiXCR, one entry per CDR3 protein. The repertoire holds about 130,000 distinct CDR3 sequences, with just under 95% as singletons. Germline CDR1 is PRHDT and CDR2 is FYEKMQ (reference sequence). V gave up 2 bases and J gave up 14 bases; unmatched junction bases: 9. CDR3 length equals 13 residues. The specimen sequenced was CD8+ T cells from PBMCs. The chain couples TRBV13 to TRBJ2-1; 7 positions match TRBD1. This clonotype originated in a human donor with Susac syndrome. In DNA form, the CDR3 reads TGTGCCAGCAGCTTATCTAATGGTCAGGGGGAGTTCTTC. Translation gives CASSLSNGQGEFF.